This record covers a single T cell receptor (beta chain). Its binding antigen is unknown. Base qualities are not at hand, and no much larger clone is one base apart. Reading the germline V gene (reference sequence) gives CDR1 LNHNV and CDR2 YYDKDF. CDR3 length: 16 amino acids, cysteine to phenylalanine. Only CDR3 DNA is held: 48 bases, read in frame from base 1. V and J lose 3 bases and 4 bases, and a span of 18 bases separates them. Donors were healthy HIV-negative adults with no recently reported acute infections or vaccinations. All donors were Caucasian adults living in Nashville, Tennessee, USA. CD4+ T cells were enriched by magnetic negative selection, after which naive cells were positively selected on CD45RA and the negative fraction was taken as the memory subset. Blood was collected by leukapheresis, and PBMCs were isolated by Ficoll-Histopaque density gradient centrifugation and then cryopreserved in liquid nitrogen vapor phase. Purity and quantity of every magnetically sorted T cell population were checked by analytical flow cytometry. Genomic DNA was isolated from each sorted fraction and quantified by UV absorbance on a Nanodrop 2000c.

These data are taken from a study of shared clonotypes between healthy human individuals (dated by TCRdb to between 2020 and 2021). Regarding the research as a whole: The cohort comprised a couple of women and a few men aged 18 to 49 years. To estimate repertoire size and how much clonotype sharing occurs between individuals, the study deeply sequenced the blood TCR repertoires of five healthy adults. To increase sequencing depth and limit assay-specific biases, different laboratories used diverse techniques to prepare libraries and sequence TCR repertoires. Per donor, leukapheresis produced somewhere between about 0.8 and 9 billion PBMCs. For each donor, three plates each were used for CD4 naive and CD4 memory, two plates were used for CD8 naive, and one plate was used for CD8 memory.

TCR CDR3 regions were amplified from genomic DNA by multiplex PCR using the deep immunoSEQ assay. Extracted genomic DNA from each cell subset was spread evenly across all wells of several immunoSEQ 96-well plates, with each plate serving as a replicate. Each replicate PCR for sorted subsets received about 200 ng genomic DNA, equal to tens of thousands of T cell genomes. The purified libraries were quantified using a Qubit 3.0 fluorometer, sized with a Bioanalyzer 2100, and then quantified again using the KAPA Library Quantification kit. Every immunoSEQ 96-well plate was sequenced on a separate single-read 150-cycle Illumina NextSeq 550 flow cell. The published analysis was carried out like this. The immunoSEQ output contained only junctional sequences without quality scores, so filtering could not match that applied to full-length reads. Sequences were annotated with PyIR, a Python wrapper for IgBLAST v1.9, using IMGT germline references to assign V/J genes and CDR3. Reads were filtered out if the reads had weak V/J assignments (E-value above 1e-6), no CDR3, stop codons, out-of-frame junctions, or ambiguous translated residues. V3J clonotypes were defined by identical inferred V gene, J gene, and CDR3 amino acid sequence. Percentage overlap between repertoires was computed as shared unique clonotypes divided by the size of the smaller repertoire. Three approaches were used to assess repertoire richness: RTK rarefaction, the Chao1 estimator, and Recon v2.1 estimates of unobserved clonotypes. For all TCRbeta clonotypes obtained by the gDNA method from a handful of donors, generation probabilities were computed with OLGA. Sourced from immuneACCESS, this table was stored by TCRdb with only in-frame sequences that have V and J called. A share of the clones is absent; for the studies checked, an unresolved V gene accounts for under half, and the remainder has no known explanation. From that table come the V and J calls and clone size; the DNA was used to work out D and trimming. This sample comprises 2 million to 3 million clones, roughly 93% of them detected only once. More than 0.35% of the sample is held by the ten biggest clonotypes.

The paper as a whole reports these results and caveats: Only blood was sampled, and tissue TCR repertoires likely differ from those in blood. Estimated clonotype richness was generally larger for naive than for memory subsets. Clonotypes shared by all four sorted-subset donors showed higher generation probabilities than non-shared clonotypes. Even with the large sequencing depth, rarefaction of the sorted-subset datasets indicated that sequencing was incomplete. The genetic and exposure-history diversity represented was limited by the small number of donors. Pairwise subsampling led to the expectation that sequencing depth would affect the degree of clonotype sharing among donors. When several donors were compared, the shared fraction of clonotypes was about 5% for naive CD4, approximately 3.5% for naive CD8, 2% to 2.5% for memory CD4, and roughly 0.4% for memory CD8.

The receptor was isolated from a man between 18 and 29 years old in good health. Some clones in this sample may be carry-over from other donors' samples. The sequenced sample consisted of naive CD4+ T cells from PBMCs. The cell subset or site tag for this specimen amounts to: CD45RA+ positively selected. The sequence is built from TRBV15 and TRBJ1-2, and possibly TRBD1, on 5 matching bases. Here the CDR3 is given as CATSSWGRALGYGYTF. DNA sequence: TGTGCCACCAGCAGCTGGGGCAGGGCTCTTGGCTATGGCTACACCTTC.